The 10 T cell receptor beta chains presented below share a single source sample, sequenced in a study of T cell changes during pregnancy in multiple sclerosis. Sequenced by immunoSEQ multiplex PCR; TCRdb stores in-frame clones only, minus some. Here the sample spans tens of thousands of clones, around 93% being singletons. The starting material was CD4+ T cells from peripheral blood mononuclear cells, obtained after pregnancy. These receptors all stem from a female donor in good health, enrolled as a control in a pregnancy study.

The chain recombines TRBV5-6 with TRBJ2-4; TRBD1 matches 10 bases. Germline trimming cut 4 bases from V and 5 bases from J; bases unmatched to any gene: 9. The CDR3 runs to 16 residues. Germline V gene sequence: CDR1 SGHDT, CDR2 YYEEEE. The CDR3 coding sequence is TGTGCCAGCAGCCTATCCACCGGGACAGGGGAAAACATTCAGTACTTC. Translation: CASSLSTGTGENIQYF.

The CDR3 region is CAWTRGGGAFF. In DNA, the CDR3 is TGTGCCTGGACCCGGGGGGGAGGAGCTTTCTTT. The V call is TRBV30, the J call TRBJ1-1, with D possibly matching TRBD1 (5 bases). V gave up 4 bases and J gave up 10 bases, with 13 bases separating them. This CDR3 has 11 residues. Per the germline V gene, CDR1 is GTSNPN and CDR2 is SVGIG (reference sequence).

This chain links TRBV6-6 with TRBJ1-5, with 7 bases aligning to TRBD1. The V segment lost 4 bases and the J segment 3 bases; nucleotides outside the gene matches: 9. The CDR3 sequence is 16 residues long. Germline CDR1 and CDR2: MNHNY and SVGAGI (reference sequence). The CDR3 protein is CASSSRGRGDNQPQHF. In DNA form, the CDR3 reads TGTGCCAGCAGTTCCAGGGGGAGAGGGGACAATCAGCCCCAGCATTTT.

CDR3 loop: CSVAKGLGGTYEQYF. In DNA, the CDR3 is TGCAGCGTTGCTAAGGGTCTGGGGGGGACCTACGAGCAGTACTTC. This chain connects TRBV29-1 to TRBJ2-7; 7 bases agree with TRBD2. CDR1 and CDR2 (germline): SQVTM, ANQGSEA. This CDR3 contains 15 residues. V gave up 4 bases and J gave up 2 bases; unmatched junction bases: 11.

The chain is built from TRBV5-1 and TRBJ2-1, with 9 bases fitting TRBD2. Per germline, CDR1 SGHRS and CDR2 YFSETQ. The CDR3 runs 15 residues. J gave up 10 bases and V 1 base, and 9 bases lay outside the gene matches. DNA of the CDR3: TGCGCCAGCAGCTTGTATGGCGGGGGGGCAGAAGAGCAGTTCTTC. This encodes CASSLYGGGAEEQFF.

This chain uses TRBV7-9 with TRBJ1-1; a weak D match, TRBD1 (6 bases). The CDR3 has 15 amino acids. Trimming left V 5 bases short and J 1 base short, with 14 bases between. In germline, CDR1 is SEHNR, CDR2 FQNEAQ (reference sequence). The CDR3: CASSPAGGQNTEAFF. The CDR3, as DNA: TGTGCCAGCAGCCCAGCGGGGGGGCAGAACACTGAAGCTTTCTTT.

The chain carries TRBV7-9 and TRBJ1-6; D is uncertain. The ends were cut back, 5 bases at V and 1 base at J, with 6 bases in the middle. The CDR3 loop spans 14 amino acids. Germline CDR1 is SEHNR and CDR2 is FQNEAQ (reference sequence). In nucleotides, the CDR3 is TGTGCCAGCAGCCCTCTGTCCTATAATTCACCCCTCCACTTT. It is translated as CASSPLSYNSPLHF.

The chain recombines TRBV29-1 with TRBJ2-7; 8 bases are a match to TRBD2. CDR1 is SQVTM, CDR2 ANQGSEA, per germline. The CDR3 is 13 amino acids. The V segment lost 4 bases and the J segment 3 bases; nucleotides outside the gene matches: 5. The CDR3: CSVGRGGVYEQYF. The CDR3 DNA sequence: TGCAGCGTTGGACGGGGGGGGGTCTACGAGCAGTACTTC.

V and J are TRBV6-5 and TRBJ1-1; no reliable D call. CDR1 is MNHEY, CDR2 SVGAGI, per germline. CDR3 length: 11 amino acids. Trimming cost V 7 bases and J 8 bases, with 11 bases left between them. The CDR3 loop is CASISRIEAFF. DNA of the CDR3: TGTGCCAGCATCTCGCGAATAGAAGCTTTCTTT.

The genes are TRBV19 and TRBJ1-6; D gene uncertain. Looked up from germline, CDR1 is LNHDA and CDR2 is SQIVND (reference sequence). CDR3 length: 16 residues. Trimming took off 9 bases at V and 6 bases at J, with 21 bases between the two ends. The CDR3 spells CASPHRVPPCNSPLHF. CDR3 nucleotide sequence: TGTGCCAGCCCCCACCGGGTTCCCCCTTGTAATTCACCCCTCCACTTT.